The 11 T cell receptor beta chains below all came from one sample that was sequenced in a study of T cell responses to AZD1222 COVID-19 vaccine. Here immunoSEQ multiplex PCR was the method, and the copy in TCRdb shows in-frame clones only, minus some. The table has roughly 200,000 clones, 85% to 95% seen once. The source was peripheral blood, collected on day 0 of AZD1222 vaccination. Every receptor here comes from an adult in good health.

The chain combines TRBV10-2 with TRBJ1-4, with 8 positions matching TRBD1. V gave up 8 bases and J gave up 5 bases; unmatched junction bases: 7. CDR1 and CDR2 (germline): WSHSY, SAAADI. The CDR3 length is 14 residues. The CDR3 coding sequence is TGCGCCAGCTTTGCGACAGGGGAAAATGAAAAACTGTTTTTT. Residues: CASFATGENEKLFF.

This chain uses TRBV10-1 with TRBJ2-3; maybe TRBD2 (6 bases). Germline V CDR1 and CDR2: WNHNN, SYGVQD (reference sequence). The CDR3 totals 14 residues. The V end lost 2 bases, the J end lost 0 bases, and 6 bases lay between the germline ends. CDR3 amino acids: CASSEGRSTDTQYF. The CDR3 DNA reads as TGCGCCAGCAGTGAGGGGAGGAGCACAGATACGCAGTATTTT.

V is TRBV10-3 and J is TRBJ1-1; a weak D match, TRBD1 (5 bases). Between the trimmed V and J ends, which lost 8 bases and 3 bases, there was a span of 10 bases. Germline V gives CDR1 ENHRY, CDR2 SYGVKD. This CDR3 has 12 amino acids. CDR3 in DNA: TGTGCCATCCGGGGGGGGGACACTGAAGCTTTCTTT. It is translated as CAIRGGDTEAFF.

DNA for the CDR3: TGCGCCAGCAGCCAAGACGGGGGAGTCTACGAGCAGTACTTC. Protein sequence: CASSQDGGVYEQYF. V is TRBV4-3 and J is TRBJ2-7; the D gene is possibly TRBD2 (6 bases). CDR3 size: 14 residues. Between the trimmed V and J ends, which lost 0 bases and 3 bases, there was a span of 9 bases. Germline CDR1 reads LGHNA; CDR2 reads YSLEER.

The chain carries TRBV7-8 and TRBJ1-1, with D tentatively TRBD1 (5 bases). The V and J ends lost 5 bases and 3 bases respectively, with 10 bases between them. The CDR3 is 13 amino acids. Germline values: CDR1 SGHVS, CDR2 FQNEAQ. The CDR3 loop is CASSRGRDTEAFF. CDR3 coding DNA: TGTGCCAGCAGCCGGGGCCGGGACACTGAAGCTTTCTTT. The whole variable domain, filled in from reference TRBV7-8 and TRBJ1-1, reads GAGVSQSPRYKVAKRGQDVALRCDPISGHVSLFWYQQALGQGPEFLTYFQNEAQLDKSGLPSDRFFAERPEGSVSTLKIQRTQQEDSAVYLCASSRGRDTEAFFGQGTRLTVV.

This CDR3 is CASSVVAGPDTEAFF. CDR3 nucleotide sequence: TGTGCCAGCAGCGTAGTGGCAGGGCCGGACACTGAAGCTTTCTTT. The chain recombines TRBV9 with TRBJ1-1; tentatively, D is TRBD1 (5 bases). Per the germline V gene, CDR1 is SGDLS and CDR2 is YYNGEE. The CDR3 length is 15 residues. Trimming pared 0 bases from V and 3 bases from J, leaving 12 bases between.

This chain uses TRBV2 with TRBJ1-4, with D hard to call. Germline values: CDR1 SNHLY, CDR2 FYNNEI. The CDR3 sequence is 15 residues long. Trimming took off 8 bases at V and 0 bases at J, with 13 bases between the two ends. The CDR3 here is CASLTGPATNEKLFF. For the CDR3, the DNA is TGTGCCAGCTTAACCGGCCCCGCAACTAATGAAAAACTGTTTTTT.

This chain uses TRBV28 with TRBJ2-7, with D unresolved. V was clipped by 5 bases and J by 3 bases, with 14 bases between them. CDR1 MDHEN and CDR2 SYDVKM come from the germline V gene. The CDR3 has 14 residues. CDR3 loop: CASSPPGEVYEQYF. The CDR3 coding sequence is TGTGCCAGCAGTCCACCAGGCGAAGTCTACGAGCAGTACTTC.

The chain couples TRBV6-2 or TRBV6-3 to TRBJ2-7, with D possibly being TRBD1 or TRBD2 (6 bases each). Trimming took 0 bases from V and 4 from J, leaving 16 bases between them. Germline lookup yields CDR1 MNHEY and CDR2 SVGEGT. This CDR3 region has 16 residues. The CDR3 region has the DNA TGTGCCAGCAGTTACTCGGCGGTTGAGGGGGGATACGAGCAGTACTTC. Its translation is CASSYSAVEGGYEQYF.

The count of this clone is one. The V and J genes are TRBV12-5 and TRBJ2-3; D gene ambiguous. The CDR3 is 14 amino acids. Germline-derived CDR1 and CDR2 are LGHNT and FRNRAP. With 9 bases removed from V and 0 bases from J, the gap between germline ends came to 13 bases. The CDR3 here is CASSHPPSTDTQYF. In DNA, the CDR3 is TGTGCTAGCAGCCATCCTCCTAGCACAGATACGCAGTATTTT. Full variable domain (missing parts from reference TRBV12-5 and TRBJ2-3): DARVTQTPRHKVTEMGQEVTMRCQPILGHNTVFWYRQTMMQGLELLAYFRNRAPLDDSGMPKDRFSAEMPDATLATLKIQPSEPRDSAVYFCASSHPPSTDTQYFGPGTRLTVL.

This clone was seen at least ten times. The V call is TRBV2, the J call TRBJ2-5; 13 nucleotides align to TRBD2. This CDR3 contains 14 residues. Germline V gives CDR1 SNHLY, CDR2 FYNNEI. V lost 10 bases to trimming and J lost 4 bases; unmatched junction nucleotides: 6. DNA for the CDR3: TGTGCCATCGCTACTAGCGGGGGGGCAGAGACCCAGTACTTC. It yields the protein CAIATSGGAETQYF.